What follows are 23 T cell receptor beta chains derived from one specimen sequenced in a study of CD8+CD57+ T cells in acquired aplastic anemia. The study profiled TCR beta VDJ and CDR3 using genomic DNA as template. Using its own MiXCR run on the reads, TCRdb lists one record per CDR3 protein. In the table there are some 120,000 distinct CDR3 sequences, under 65% of which are singletons. Previously, flow cytometry had revealed CD8+CD57+ cell expansion in the patients chosen for sequencing. The sequencing sample was made of sorted CD4+, CD8+, or CD8+CD57+ T cells (not recorded which) from PBMCs. These receptors originate from a human donor with aplastic anemia.

This clonotype was picked up many times. The genes are TRBV6-5 and TRBJ1-1, with 9 bases lining up with TRBD1. The length of the CDR3 is 15 residues. Per germline, CDR1 MNHEY and CDR2 SVGAGI. J was trimmed by 5 bases and V by 2 bases; bases with no gene match: 6. The CDR3 spells CASSYDRDRDTEAFF. CDR3 coding DNA: TGTGCCAGCAGTTACGATCGGGACAGGGATACTGAAGCTTTCTTT.

Of note for this clonotype: A junction boundary mismatches the germline segment, possibly from a read error. The chain joins TRBV10-2 to TRBJ2-1, with TRBD2 matching over 7 bases. Per the germline V gene, CDR1 is WSHSY and CDR2 is SAAADI. This CDR3 is 13 amino acids long. The CDR3 coding sequence is TGCGCCACCAGTGGCGGGAGCTTTGATGAGCAGTTCTTC. This sequence encodes CATSGGSFDEQFF.

CDR3 nucleotide sequence: TGTGCCAGCGTGAGATCCGGGGAGCTGTTTTTT. Translation gives CASVRSGELFF. The chain combines TRBV7-8 with TRBJ2-2; no definite D call. Trimming stripped 8 bases from V and 6 bases from J, with 7 bases between. CDR3 length: 11 amino acids. Germline CDR1 SGHVS, CDR2 FQNEAQ.

This rearrangement joins TRBV6-5 to TRBJ1-1; D is uncertain. The V gene lost 1 base and the J gene lost 1 base, with 4 bases spanning the gap. The germline V gene encodes CDR1 MNHEY and CDR2 SVGAGI. This CDR3 has 13 residues. CDR3 protein: CASSYLGNTEAFF. For the CDR3, the DNA is TGTGCCAGCAGTTACTTGGGGAACACTGAAGCTTTCTTT.

J is TRBJ1-1 and V is TRBV12-3 or TRBV12-4, with a weak D call TRBD1 (5 bases). CDR3 size: 11 residues. Trimming pared 6 bases from V and 9 bases from J, leaving 11 bases between. Here the CDR3 DNA reads TGTGCCAGCAGGCTAGACAGCCAAGCTTTCTTT. This translates into CASRLDSQAFF.

A few counts support this clonotype. The chain joins TRBV3-1 to TRBJ2-5, with D possibly being TRBD1 or TRBD2 (5 bases each). The CDR3 runs 16 residues. V lost 2 bases and J 2 bases, leaving 15 bases between the germline ends. CDR1 and CDR2 (germline): LGHDT, YNNKEL (reference sequence). In nucleotides, the CDR3 is TGTGCCAGCAGCCAACCTATAGCGAGGGGACAAGAGACCCAGTACTTC. This encodes CASSQPIARGQETQYF.

This rearrangement joins TRBV5-1 to TRBJ2-1, with D perhaps being TRBD1 or TRBD2 (6 bases each). Germline V CDR1 and CDR2: SGHRS, YFSETQ. V was clipped by 2 bases and J by 5 bases, with 14 bases between them. The CDR3 loop spans 15 amino acids. CDR3 in amino acids: CASSFRGPGDNEQFF. Here the CDR3 DNA reads TGCGCCAGCAGCTTCAGGGGCCCGGGAGACAATGAGCAGTTCTTC.

The chain links TRBV7-6 to TRBJ2-5, with TRBD2 matching over 16 bases. With V trimmed by 5 bases and J by 4 bases, 4 bases remained unmatched. The CDR3 has 16 amino acids. Germline CDR1 and CDR2: SGHVS and FNYEAQ. CDR3 bases: TGTGCCAGCAGCCCCGGGACTAGCGGGAGGGCAGAGACCCAGTACTTC. Translated, it gives CASSPGTSGRAETQYF.

This clonotype was seen only a few times. The gene calls are TRBV30 and TRBJ1-4, with D unclear. Trimming took off 0 bases at V and 4 bases at J, with 6 bases between the two ends. This CDR3 region has 13 residues. Germline assignment: CDR1 GTSNPN and CDR2 SVGIG (reference sequence). In nucleotides, the CDR3 is TGTGCCTGGAGTGTATGGAGTAATGAAAAACTGTTTTTT. It codes for CAWSVWSNEKLFF.

The chain combines TRBV5-6 with TRBJ2-7, with unresolved D. CDR3 size: 15 residues. Per the germline V gene, CDR1 is SGHDT and CDR2 is YYEEEE. The V and J ends lost 4 bases and 6 bases respectively, with 20 bases between them. This CDR3 is CASSPPRAGVGEQYF. CDR3 nucleotides: TGTGCCAGCAGCCCCCCCCGAGCAGGTGTTGGCGAGCAGTACTTC.

This chain links TRBV24-1 with TRBJ2-2; the D call may be TRBD1 or TRBD2 (5 bases each). V lost 6 bases, J lost 7 bases, and 14 bases lay in between. The CDR3 has 14 amino acids. Germline V gene sequence: CDR1 KGHDR, CDR2 SFDVKD. For the CDR3, the DNA is TGTGCCACCAGTAACGAGGGGACGGGCGGGGAGCTGTTTTTT. Its protein product is CATSNEGTGGELFF.

Points on this clonotype: The missing conserved phenylalanine or tryptophan at the end of this CDR3 makes a read error likely. The V and J genes are TRBV19 and TRBJ1-4; 8 bases match TRBD1. Trimming took 6 bases from V and 5 from J; bases not matched to a gene: 5. The length of the CDR3 is 14 residues. CDR1 is LNHDA, CDR2 SQIVND, per germline (reference sequence). CDR3 region: CASRMTGANEKLFL. The CDR3, as DNA: TGTGCCAGTAGAATGACAGGGGCAAATGAAAAACTGTTTCTT.

The chain links TRBV25-1 to TRBJ1-2; 8 bases are shared with TRBD1. The CDR3 extends over 17 amino acids. Trimming took 2 bases from V and 1 from J; bases not matched to a gene: 9. CDR1 MGHDK and CDR2 SYGVNS come from the germline V gene. The CDR3 sequence is CASSEMGWDRSNYGYTF. The DNA for the CDR3 is TGTGCCAGCAGTGAAATGGGATGGGACAGGAGTAACTATGGCTACACCTTC.

CDR3 DNA sequence: TGTGCCAGCAGCTTATGGGGAGGGACAGGTTTGGAGCAGTTCTTC. It specifies CASSLWGGTGLEQFF. The chain combines TRBV7-3 with TRBJ2-1; D may be TRBD1 (8 bases). The CDR3 length is 15 residues. Germline V CDR1 and CDR2: SGHTA, FQGTGA. Trimming pared 2 bases from V and 10 bases from J, leaving 18 bases between. Together with reference TRBV7-3 and TRBJ2-1, the CDR3 gives the full variable domain: GAGVSQTPSNKVTEKGKYVELRCDPISGHTALYWYRQSLGQGPEFLIYFQGTGAADDSGLPNDRFFAVRPEGSVSTLKIQRTERGDSAVYLCASSLWGGTGLEQFFGPGTRLTVL.

There are a few counts of this clonotype. This sequence joins TRBV6-1 and TRBJ2-3; TRBD2 aligns across 9 bases. The CDR3 is 14 residues long. CDR1 and CDR2 (germline): MNHNS, SASEGT. With V trimmed by 7 bases and J by 3 bases, 5 bases remained unmatched. Here the CDR3 reads CASKVAGATDTQYF. For the CDR3, the DNA is TGTGCCAGCAAGGTAGCGGGAGCTACAGATACGCAGTATTTT.

The rearrangement uses TRBV6-1 and TRBJ2-7, with 7 bases lining up with TRBD2. This CDR3 is built from 14 residues. Looked up from germline, CDR1 is MNHNS and CDR2 is SASEGT. V shed 6 bases, J shed 2 bases, and the junction held 7 bases outside the gene matches. As DNA, the CDR3 is TGTGCCAGCAGGACACTAGCGACTCCCTACGAGCAGTACTTC. Encoded protein: CASRTLATPYEQYF.

This clonotype was found many times. The chain uses TRBV20-1 and TRBJ2-7; D might be TRBD2 (6 bases). CDR1 and CDR2 from the germline V gene are DFQATT and SNEGSKA (reference sequence). Trimming pared 0 bases from V and 3 bases from J, leaving 15 bases between. The CDR3 is made up of 15 amino acids. The CDR3 DNA reads TGCAGTGCTAGAGATCTCCGGGACTTCAACTACGAGCAGTACTTC. Encoded protein: CSARDLRDFNYEQYF.

The CDR3 DNA sequence: TGTGCCTTGGGGAGCTACGAGCAGTACTTC. Translated, it gives CALGSYEQYF. The J gene is TRBJ2-7, the V gene TRBV2; D perhaps matches TRBD2 (5 bases). The V end was cut by 11 bases, the J end by 3 bases, with 8 bases between. The CDR3 runs to 10 residues. CDR1 and CDR2 from the germline V gene are SNHLY and FYNNEI.

The chain combines TRBV19 with TRBJ2-1; 10 positions match TRBD1. This CDR3 contains 14 residues. The junction had 5 bases not matched to a gene; V was cut back by 5 bases and J by 7 bases. Germline V gene sequence: CDR1 LNHDA, CDR2 SQIVND (reference sequence). This CDR3 is CASSLRTGGNEQFF. CDR3 nucleotides: TGTGCCAGTAGTTTAAGGACAGGGGGGAATGAGCAGTTCTTC.

This clonotype showed up many times. This rearrangement joins TRBV6-5 to TRBJ2-7; no clear D gene. Germline CDR1 MNHEY, CDR2 SVGAGI. CDR3 length: 13 residues. The ends were cut back, 7 bases at V and 0 bases at J, with 10 bases in the middle. This CDR3 reads CASIGLGSYEQYF. CDR3 coding DNA: TGTGCCAGCATAGGTTTGGGCTCCTACGAGCAGTACTTC.

Ten or more counts support this clonotype. In DNA form, the CDR3 reads TGTGCCAGCAGCCGTGGACTAGCGGGTATCAATGAGCAGTTCTTC. Protein sequence: CASSRGLAGINEQFF. The V and J genes are TRBV11-2 and TRBJ2-1, with 11 bases fitting TRBD2. Germline V gene data show CDR1 as SGHAT and CDR2 as FQNNGV. J gave up 6 bases and V 5 bases, and 6 bases lay outside the gene matches. The CDR3 contains 15 residues.

This chain links TRBV6-6 with TRBJ2-5, with D possibly being TRBD1 (5 bases). This CDR3 contains 15 residues. V was shortened by 2 bases and J by 5 bases, with 15 bases between the two germline ends. Per germline, CDR1 MNHNY and CDR2 SVGAGI (reference sequence). CDR3 nucleotide sequence: TGTGCCAGCAGTTACGGGGCTATCCCCGGTGAGACCCAGTACTTC. Translated: CASSYGAIPGETQYF.

Concerning this clonotype itself: The junction and the germline gene differ at one end; a read error may be behind it. The rearrangement joins TRBV19 to TRBJ2-3; maybe TRBD2 (7 bases). The CDR3 length is 16 residues. Germline V gene data show CDR1 as LNHDA and CDR2 as SQIVND (reference sequence). CDR3 loop: CACSIEAGASTGTQYF. In DNA form, the CDR3 reads TGTGCCTGTAGTATAGAGGCGGGGGCTAGCACAGGTACGCAGTATTTT. Full variable domain (remainder filled in from reference TRBV19 and TRBJ2-3): DGGITQSPKYLFRKEGQNVTLSCEQNLNHDAMYWYRQDPGQGLRLIYYSQIVNDFQKGDIAEGYSVSREKKESFPLTVTSAQKNPTAFYLCACSIEAGASTGTQYFGPGTRLTVL.